This T cell receptor (beta chain) was recorded in a study of T cells after yellow fever vaccination. The CDR3 extends over 18 amino acids. The germline V gene has CDR1 MGHRA and CDR2 YSYEKL. V lost 3 bases and J lost 0; bases outside the gene matches: 8. TCRdb fed the 5' RACE reads into MiXCR, producing one record per CDR3 protein. The sample carries 300,000 to 400,000 distinct CDR3 sequences, 7.5% to 9% recorded once. The J gene is TRBJ2-5, the V gene TRBV4-1; 12 bases agree with TRBD2. Specimen: PBMCs, collected on the day of the first yellow fever vaccination. This clonotype was sampled from a man aged 18-30 years who received the YFV17D yellow fever vaccine. CDR3: CASSQLGLAGTNQETQYF. The CDR3 nucleotides read TGCGCCAGCAGCCAGCTCGGACTAGCGGGGACCAACCAAGAGACCCAGTACTTC.